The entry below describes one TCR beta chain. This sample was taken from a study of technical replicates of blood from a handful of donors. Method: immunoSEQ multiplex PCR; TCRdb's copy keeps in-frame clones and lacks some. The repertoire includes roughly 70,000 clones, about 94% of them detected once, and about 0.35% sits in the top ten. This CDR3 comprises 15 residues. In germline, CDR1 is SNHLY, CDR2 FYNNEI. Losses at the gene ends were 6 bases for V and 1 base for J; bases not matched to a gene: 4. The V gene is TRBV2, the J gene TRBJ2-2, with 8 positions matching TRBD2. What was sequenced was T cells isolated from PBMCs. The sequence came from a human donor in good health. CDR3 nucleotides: TGTGCCAGCAGAAGACTAGCGAGGAACACCGGGGAGCTGTTTTTT. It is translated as CASRRLARNTGELFF. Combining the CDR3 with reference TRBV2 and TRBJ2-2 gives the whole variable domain EPEVTQTPSHQVTQMGQEVILRCVPISNHLYFYWYRQILGQKVEFLVSFYNNEISEKSEIFDDQFSVERPDGSNFTLKIRSTKLEDSAMYFCASRRLARNTGELFFGEGSRLTVL.